This T cell receptor beta chain was identified in a study of response to subunit inactivated influenza vaccine. General study points: New T cells are recruited in small numbers by each seasonal influenza vaccination, according to the authors' suggestion.

Via MiXCR, TCRdb re-called the RT-PCR reads, giving one row per CDR3 protein. The repertoire holds about 650,000 distinct CDR3 sequences, with approximately 15% as singletons. With respect to this clonotype: Antigen specificity is unknown.

V trimming: 5 bases; J trimming: 4 bases; junction bases outside the gene matches: 5. The CDR3 totals 14 residues. Germline CDR1 is MNHEY and CDR2 is SVGEGT. The receptor comes from a man aged 50-60 years who received an inactivated influenza vaccine. Sequenced material: PBMCs from blood, taken 11 to 12 days after vaccination. The J gene is TRBJ1-5, the V gene TRBV6-2 or TRBV6-3; 7 bases fit TRBD1. CDR3 loop: CASSKRTGNQPQHF. The CDR3 DNA follows: TGTGCCAGCAGTAAAAGGACAGGTAATCAGCCCCAGCATTTT.